This T cell receptor (beta chain) stems from a study of technical replicates of blood from a handful of donors. Germline CDR1 reads SGHDT; CDR2 reads YYEEEE. The CDR3 extends over 16 amino acids. Trimming cost V 1 base and J 3 bases, with 15 bases left between them. Generated by immunoSEQ multiplex PCR, the TCRdb table keeps only in-frame clones and is missing some. The sample records 79,000 or so clones, about 90% being singletons. This chain uses TRBV5-6 with TRBJ2-3; maybe TRBD2 (5 bases). The sample consisted of T cells isolated from PBMCs. This sequence was found in a human donor in good health. The CDR3 DNA is TGTGCCAGCAGCTTGCCTAGAGTAGCGTTGACAGATACGCAGTATTTT. It codes for CASSLPRVALTDTQYF. Full variable domain (remainder filled in from reference TRBV5-6 and TRBJ2-3): DAGVTQSPTHLIKTRGQQVTLRCSPKSGHDTVSWYQQALGQGPQFIFQYYEEEERQRGNFPDRFSGHQFPNYSSELNVNALLLGDSALYLCASSLPRVALTDTQYFGPGTRLTVL.